This T cell receptor beta chain appears in the sequencing data of a study of cytomegalovirus exposure and HLA in healthy donors. Findings and caveats of the study: Sequencing depth across donors, presence/absence analyses assumed, was roughly uniform. Researchers catalogued some 160 TCR beta chains as cytomegalovirus-associated. Researchers reported in a later analysis that common viral pathogens appeared linked to several top clusters. A missense DCLRE1C variant was associated with V- and J-gene trimming of TCR beta chains in a later analysis, and an independent cohort replicated the association.

This CDR3 is built from 15 residues. From germline, CDR1 is SGDLS and CDR2 YYNGEE. The V and J ends lost 2 bases and 3 bases, in that order; junction bases with no gene match: 3. The PCR was carried out with 60 Vbeta primers and 13 Jbeta primers. The table came from immunoSEQ multiplex PCR; TCRdb's copy has only in-frame clones and leaves some out. The sample lists 180,000 or so clones, over 60% seen once, with around 1.5% in the top ten. A note on this clone: Its antigen is unknown.

The sequencing sample was made of PBMCs. This chain joins TRBV9 and TRBJ2-2, with 8 bases aligning to TRBD2. The receptor's source is a man between 18 and 35 years old in good health and CMV-seronegative. The chain's CDR3 is CASSVGTRDTGELFF. The CDR3 nucleotides are TGTGCCAGCAGCGTTGGGACTAGGGACACCGGGGAGCTGTTTTTT.